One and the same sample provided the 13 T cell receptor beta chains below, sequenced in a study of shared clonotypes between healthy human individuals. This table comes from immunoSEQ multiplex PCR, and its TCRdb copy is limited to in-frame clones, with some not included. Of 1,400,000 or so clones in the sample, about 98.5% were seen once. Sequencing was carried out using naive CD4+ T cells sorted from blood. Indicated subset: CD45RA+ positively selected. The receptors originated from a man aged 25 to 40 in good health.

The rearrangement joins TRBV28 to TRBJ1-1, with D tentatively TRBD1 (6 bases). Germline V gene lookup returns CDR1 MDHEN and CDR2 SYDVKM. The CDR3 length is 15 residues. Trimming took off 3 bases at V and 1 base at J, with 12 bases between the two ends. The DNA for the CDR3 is TGTGCCAGCAGTTTTCTAACAGGGCGGAACACTGAAGCTTTCTTT. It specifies CASSFLTGRNTEAFF.

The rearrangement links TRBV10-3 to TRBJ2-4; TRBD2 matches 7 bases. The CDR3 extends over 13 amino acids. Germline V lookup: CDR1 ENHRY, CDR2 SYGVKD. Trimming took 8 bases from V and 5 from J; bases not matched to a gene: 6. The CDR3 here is CAIGTGGQNIQYF. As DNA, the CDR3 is TGTGCCATCGGGACGGGAGGCCAAAACATTCAGTACTTC.

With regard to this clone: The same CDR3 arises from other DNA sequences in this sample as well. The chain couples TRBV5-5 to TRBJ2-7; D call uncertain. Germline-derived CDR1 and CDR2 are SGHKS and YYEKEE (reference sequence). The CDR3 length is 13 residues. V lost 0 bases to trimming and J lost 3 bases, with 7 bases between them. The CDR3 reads CASSLGRFYEQYF. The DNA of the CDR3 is TGTGCCAGCAGCTTGGGACGGTTCTACGAGCAGTACTTC. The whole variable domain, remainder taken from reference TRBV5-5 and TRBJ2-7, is DAGVTQSPTHLIKTRGQQVTLRCSPISGHKSVSWYQQVLGQGPQFIFQYYEKEERGRGNFPDRFSARQFPNYSSELNVNALLLGDSALYLCASSLGRFYEQYFGPGTRLTVT.

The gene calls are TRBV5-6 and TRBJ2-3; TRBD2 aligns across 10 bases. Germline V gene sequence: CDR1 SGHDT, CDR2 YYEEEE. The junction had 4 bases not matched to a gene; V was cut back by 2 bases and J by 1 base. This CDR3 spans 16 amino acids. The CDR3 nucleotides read TGTGCCAGCAGCTTCAGACTAGCGGGTCGCACAGATACGCAGTATTTT. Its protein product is CASSFRLAGRTDTQYF.

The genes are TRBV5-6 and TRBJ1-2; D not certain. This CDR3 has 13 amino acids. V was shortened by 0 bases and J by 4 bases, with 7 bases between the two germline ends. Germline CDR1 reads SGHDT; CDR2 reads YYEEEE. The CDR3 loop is CASSLDSFYGYTF. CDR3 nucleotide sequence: TGTGCCAGCAGCTTGGACAGTTTCTATGGCTACACCTTC.

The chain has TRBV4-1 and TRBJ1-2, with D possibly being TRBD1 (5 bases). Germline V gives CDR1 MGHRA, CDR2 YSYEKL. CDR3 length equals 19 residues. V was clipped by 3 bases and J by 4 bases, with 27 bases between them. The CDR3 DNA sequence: TGCGCCAGCAGCCACGAAAAAGAGGAGAAGATTTGGGGCTCCTATGGCTACACCTTC. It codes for CASSHEKEEKIWGSYGYTF.

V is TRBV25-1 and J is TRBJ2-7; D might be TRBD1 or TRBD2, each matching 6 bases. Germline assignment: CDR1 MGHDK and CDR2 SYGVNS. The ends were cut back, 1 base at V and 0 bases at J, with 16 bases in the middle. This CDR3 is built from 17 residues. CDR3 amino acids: CASSECGGPYYSYEQYF. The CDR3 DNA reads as TGTGCCAGCAGTGAATGTGGGGGGCCCTACTACTCCTACGAGCAGTACTTC.

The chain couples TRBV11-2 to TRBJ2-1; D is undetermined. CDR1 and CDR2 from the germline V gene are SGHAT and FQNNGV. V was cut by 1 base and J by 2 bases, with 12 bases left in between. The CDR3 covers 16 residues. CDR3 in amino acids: CASSLVLEFPYNEQFF. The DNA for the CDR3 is TGTGCCAGCAGCTTAGTTCTGGAATTTCCCTACAATGAGCAGTTCTTC. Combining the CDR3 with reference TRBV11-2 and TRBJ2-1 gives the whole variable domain EAGVAQSPRYKIIEKRQSVAFWCNPISGHATLYWYQQILGQGPKLLIQFQNNGVVDDSQLPKDRFSAERLKGVDSTLKIQPAKLEDSAVYLCASSLVLEFPYNEQFFGPGTRLTVL.

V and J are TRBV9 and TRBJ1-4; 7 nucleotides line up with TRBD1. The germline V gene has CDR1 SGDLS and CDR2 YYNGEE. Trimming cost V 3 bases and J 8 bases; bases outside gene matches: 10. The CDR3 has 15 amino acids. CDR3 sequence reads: CASSEGQANGEKLFF. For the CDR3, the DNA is TGTGCCAGCAGCGAAGGACAGGCCAATGGGGAAAAACTGTTTTTT.

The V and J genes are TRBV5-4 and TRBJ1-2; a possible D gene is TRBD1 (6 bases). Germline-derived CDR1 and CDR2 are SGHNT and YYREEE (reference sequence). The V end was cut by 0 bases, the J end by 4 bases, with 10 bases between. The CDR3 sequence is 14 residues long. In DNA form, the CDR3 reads TGTGCCAGCAGCTTGGTCGGACAGTTCTATGGCTACACCTTC. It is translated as CASSLVGQFYGYTF.

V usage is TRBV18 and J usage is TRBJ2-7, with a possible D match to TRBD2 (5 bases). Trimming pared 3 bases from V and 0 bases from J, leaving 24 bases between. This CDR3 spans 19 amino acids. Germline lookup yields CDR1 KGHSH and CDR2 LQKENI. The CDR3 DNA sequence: TGTGCCAGCTCACCGGGGAGCCCAGGTCCACCAATGAGCTCCTACGAGCAGTACTTC. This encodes CASSPGSPGPPMSSYEQYF. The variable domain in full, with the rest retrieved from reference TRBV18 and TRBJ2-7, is NAGVMQNPRHLVRRRGQEARLRCSPMKGHSHVYWYRQLPEEGLKFMVYLQKENIIDESGMPKERFSAEFPKEGPSILRIQQVVRGDSAAYFCASSPGSPGPPMSSYEQYFGPGTRLTVT.

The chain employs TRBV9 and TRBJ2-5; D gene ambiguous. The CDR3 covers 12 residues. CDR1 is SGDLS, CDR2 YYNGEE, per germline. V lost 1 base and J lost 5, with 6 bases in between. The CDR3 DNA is TGTGCCAGCAGCGTAACCGACGAGACCCAGTACTTC. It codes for CASSVTDETQYF.

Written as DNA, the CDR3 is TGTGCCAGCAGTTCTCTAGCGGGAGGGTTCCACGAGCAGTACTTC. This encodes CASSSLAGGFHEQYF. This chain uses TRBV6-6 with TRBJ2-7; 12 bases line up with TRBD2. This CDR3 is 15 amino acids long. V shed 4 bases, J shed 5 bases, and the junction held 6 bases outside the gene matches. Germline lookup yields CDR1 MNHNY and CDR2 SVGAGI (reference sequence).